The T cell receptor beta chain described here comes from a study of blood T cells in healthy people across ages. Study-level findings and limits: Estimated diversity across one million T cells was deemed an underestimate. PBMCs left unsorted prevented a conclusive naive versus antigen-experienced comparison.

Per individual sample, total RNA of at least 6 micrograms was extracted. PCR was performed a second time for roughly 7 to 12 cycles using a sample-barcoded 5' primer and a J-beta primer mix. Through a template-switch adaptor with 12 random nucleotides, each cDNA molecule received a tag. TCRdb used MiXCR to reprocess the 5' RACE reads, holding one entry per CDR3 protein. Here the sample spans approximately 1.5 million distinct CDR3 sequences, 40% to 45% being singletons. This clonotype was seen just once. The antigen is not known. The CDR3 sequence is 15 residues long. In germline, CDR1 is KGHSH, CDR2 LQKENI.

The sample comprised blood. The receptor comes from a woman in her late teens or twenties in good health. The gene calls are TRBV18 and TRBJ1-5, with a tentative D call TRBD1 (6 bases). The J call may be faulty, since TRBJ2-3 better matches the DNA end. CDR3 nucleotide sequence: TGTGCCAGTACGCCTGTAACAGGGTCGAATCAGCCCCAGTATTTT. Translating it yields CASTPVTGSNQPQYF.